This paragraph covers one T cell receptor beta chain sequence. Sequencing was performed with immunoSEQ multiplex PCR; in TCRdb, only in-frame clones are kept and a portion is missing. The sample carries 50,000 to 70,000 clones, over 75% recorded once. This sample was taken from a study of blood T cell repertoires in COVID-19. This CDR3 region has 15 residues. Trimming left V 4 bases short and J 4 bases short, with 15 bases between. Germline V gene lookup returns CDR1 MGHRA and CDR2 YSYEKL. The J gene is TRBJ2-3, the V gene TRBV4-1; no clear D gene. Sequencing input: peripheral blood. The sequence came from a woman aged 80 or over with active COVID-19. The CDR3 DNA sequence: TGCGCCAGCAGCCTCCGGAGAGACGTTCCAGATACGCAGTATTTT. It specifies CASSLRRDVPDTQYF.